This T cell receptor beta chain was recovered during a study of PD-1 blockade in mismatch repair-deficient tumors. The germline V gene has CDR1 LNHDA and CDR2 SQIVND (reference sequence). Trimming took off 5 bases at V and 1 base at J, with 9 bases between the two ends. The length of the CDR3 is 15 residues. The data were produced by immunoSEQ multiplex PCR, yet TCRdb's version contains in-frame clones alone and is incomplete. This sample has over 100,000 clones; over 60% occur once, and the top ten carry less than 5.5%. This clone has only one observation. This chain joins TRBV19 and TRBJ2-6, with D hard to call. This sequence originates from an adult with mismatch repair-deficient cancer. The sequences come from peripheral blood, collected 60 weeks after starting pembrolizumab. CDR3 protein: CASSPQMSGANVLTF. The CDR3 coding sequence is TGTGCCAGTAGTCCACAGATGTCTGGGGCCAACGTCCTGACTTTC. Combining the CDR3 with reference TRBV19 and TRBJ2-6 gives the whole variable domain DGGITQSPKYLFRKEGQNVTLSCEQNLNHDAMYWYRQDPGQGLRLIYYSQIVNDFQKGDIAEGYSVSREKKESFPLTVTSAQKNPTAFYLCASSPQMSGANVLTFGAGSRLTVL.